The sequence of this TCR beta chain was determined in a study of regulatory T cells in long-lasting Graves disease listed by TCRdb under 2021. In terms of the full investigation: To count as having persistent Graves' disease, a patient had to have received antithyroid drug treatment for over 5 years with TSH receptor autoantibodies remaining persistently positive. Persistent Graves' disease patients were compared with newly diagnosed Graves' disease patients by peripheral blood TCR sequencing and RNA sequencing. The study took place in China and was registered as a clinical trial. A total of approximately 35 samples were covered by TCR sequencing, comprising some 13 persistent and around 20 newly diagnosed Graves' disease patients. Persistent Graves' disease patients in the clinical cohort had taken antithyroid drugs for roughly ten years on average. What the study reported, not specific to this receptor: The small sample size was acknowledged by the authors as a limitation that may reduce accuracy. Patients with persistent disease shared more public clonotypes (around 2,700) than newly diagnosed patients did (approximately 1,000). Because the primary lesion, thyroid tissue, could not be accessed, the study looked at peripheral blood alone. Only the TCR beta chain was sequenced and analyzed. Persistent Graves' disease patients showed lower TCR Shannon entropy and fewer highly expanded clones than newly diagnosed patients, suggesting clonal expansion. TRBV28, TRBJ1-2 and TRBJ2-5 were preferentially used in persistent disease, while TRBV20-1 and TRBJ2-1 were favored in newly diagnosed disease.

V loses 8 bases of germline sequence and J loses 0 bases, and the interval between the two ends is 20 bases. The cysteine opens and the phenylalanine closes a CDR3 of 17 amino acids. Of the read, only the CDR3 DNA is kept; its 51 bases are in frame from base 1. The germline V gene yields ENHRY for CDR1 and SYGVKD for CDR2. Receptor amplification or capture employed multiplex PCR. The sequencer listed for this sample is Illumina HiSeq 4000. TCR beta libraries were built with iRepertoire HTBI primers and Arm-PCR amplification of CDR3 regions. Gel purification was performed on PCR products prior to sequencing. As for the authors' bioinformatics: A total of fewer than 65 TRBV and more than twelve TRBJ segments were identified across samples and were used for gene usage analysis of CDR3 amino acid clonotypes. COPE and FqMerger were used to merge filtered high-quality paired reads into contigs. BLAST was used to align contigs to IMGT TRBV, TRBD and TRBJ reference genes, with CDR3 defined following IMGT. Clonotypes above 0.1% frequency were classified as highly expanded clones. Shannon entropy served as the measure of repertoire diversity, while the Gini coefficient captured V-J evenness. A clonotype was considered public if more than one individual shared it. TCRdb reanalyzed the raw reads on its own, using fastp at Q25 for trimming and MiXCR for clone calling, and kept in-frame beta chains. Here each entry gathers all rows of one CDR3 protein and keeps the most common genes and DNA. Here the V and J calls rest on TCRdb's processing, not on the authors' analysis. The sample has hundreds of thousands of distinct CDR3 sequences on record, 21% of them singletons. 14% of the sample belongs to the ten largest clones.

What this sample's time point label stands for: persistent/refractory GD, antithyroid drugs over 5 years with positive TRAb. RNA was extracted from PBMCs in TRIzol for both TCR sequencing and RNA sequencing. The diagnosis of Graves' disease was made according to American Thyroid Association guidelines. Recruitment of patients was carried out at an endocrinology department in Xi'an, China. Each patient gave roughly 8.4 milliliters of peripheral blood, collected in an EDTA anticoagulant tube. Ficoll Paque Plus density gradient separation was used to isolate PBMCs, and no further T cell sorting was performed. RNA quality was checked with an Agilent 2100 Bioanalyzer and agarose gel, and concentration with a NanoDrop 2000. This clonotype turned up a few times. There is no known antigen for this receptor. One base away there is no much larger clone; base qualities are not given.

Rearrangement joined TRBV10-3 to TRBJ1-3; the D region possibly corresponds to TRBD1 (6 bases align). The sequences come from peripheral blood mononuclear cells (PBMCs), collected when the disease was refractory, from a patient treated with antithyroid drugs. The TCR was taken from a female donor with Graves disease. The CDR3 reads CAISGGETGHSGNTIYF. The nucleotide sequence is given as TGTGCCATCTCCGGGGGGGAGACAGGACACTCTGGAAACACCATATATTTT.